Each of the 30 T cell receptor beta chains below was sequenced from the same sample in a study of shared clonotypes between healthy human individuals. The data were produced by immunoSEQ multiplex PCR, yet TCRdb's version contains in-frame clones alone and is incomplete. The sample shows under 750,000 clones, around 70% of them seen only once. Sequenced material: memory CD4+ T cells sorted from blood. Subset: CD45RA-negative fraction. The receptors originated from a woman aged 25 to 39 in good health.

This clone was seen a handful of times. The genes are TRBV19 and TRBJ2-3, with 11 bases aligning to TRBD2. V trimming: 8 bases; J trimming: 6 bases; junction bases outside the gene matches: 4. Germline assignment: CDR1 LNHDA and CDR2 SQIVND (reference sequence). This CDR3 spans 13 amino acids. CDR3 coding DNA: TGTGCCAGTGCGACTAGCGGGACTGATACGCAGTATTTT. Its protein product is CASATSGTDTQYF.

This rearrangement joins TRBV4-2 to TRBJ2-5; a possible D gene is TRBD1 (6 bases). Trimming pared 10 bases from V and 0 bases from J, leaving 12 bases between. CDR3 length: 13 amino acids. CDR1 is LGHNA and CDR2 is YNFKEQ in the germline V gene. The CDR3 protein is CATATGNQETQYF. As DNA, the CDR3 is TGTGCCACAGCAACAGGGAACCAAGAGACCCAGTACTTC.

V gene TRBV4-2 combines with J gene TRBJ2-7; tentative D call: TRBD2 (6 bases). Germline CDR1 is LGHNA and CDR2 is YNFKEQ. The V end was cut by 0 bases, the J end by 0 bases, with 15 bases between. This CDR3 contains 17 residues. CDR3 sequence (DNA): TGTGCCAGCAGCCAAGATCAGGGACTTCACGTCTCCTACGAGCAGTACTTC. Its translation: CASSQDQGLHVSYEQYF.

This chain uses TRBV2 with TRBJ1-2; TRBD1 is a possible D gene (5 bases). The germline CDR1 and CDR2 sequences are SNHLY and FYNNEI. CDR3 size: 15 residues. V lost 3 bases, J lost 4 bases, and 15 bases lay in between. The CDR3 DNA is TGTGCCAGCAGTGATCCGTTTTGGGGGAGCTATGGCTACACCTTC. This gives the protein CASSDPFWGSYGYTF.

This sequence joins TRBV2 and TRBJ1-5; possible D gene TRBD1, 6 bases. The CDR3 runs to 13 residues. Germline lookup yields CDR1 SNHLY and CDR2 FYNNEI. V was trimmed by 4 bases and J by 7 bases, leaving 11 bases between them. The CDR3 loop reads CASSANQGQPQHF. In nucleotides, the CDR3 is TGTGCCAGCAGTGCGAACCAGGGGCAGCCCCAGCATTTT. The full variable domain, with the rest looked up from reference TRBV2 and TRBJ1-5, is EPEVTQTPSHQVTQMGQEVILRCVPISNHLYFYWYRQILGQKVEFLVSFYNNEISEKSEIFDDQFSVERPDGSNFTLKIRSTKLEDSAMYFCASSANQGQPQHFGDGTRLSIL.

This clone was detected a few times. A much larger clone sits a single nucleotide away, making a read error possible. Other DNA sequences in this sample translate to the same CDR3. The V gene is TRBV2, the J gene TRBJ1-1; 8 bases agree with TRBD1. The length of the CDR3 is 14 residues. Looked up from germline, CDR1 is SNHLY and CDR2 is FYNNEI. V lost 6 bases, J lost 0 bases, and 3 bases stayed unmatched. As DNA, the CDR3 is TGTGCCAGCAGGGACAGGGTAATGAACACTGAAGCTTTCTTT. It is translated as CASRDRVMNTEAFF.

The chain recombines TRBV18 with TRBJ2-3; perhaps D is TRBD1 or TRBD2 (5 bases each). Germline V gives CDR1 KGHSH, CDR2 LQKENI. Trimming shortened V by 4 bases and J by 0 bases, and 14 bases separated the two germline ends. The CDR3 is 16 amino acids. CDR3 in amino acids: CASSQYQRGSTDTQYF. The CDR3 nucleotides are TGTGCCAGCTCACAGTATCAGAGGGGTAGCACAGATACGCAGTATTTT.

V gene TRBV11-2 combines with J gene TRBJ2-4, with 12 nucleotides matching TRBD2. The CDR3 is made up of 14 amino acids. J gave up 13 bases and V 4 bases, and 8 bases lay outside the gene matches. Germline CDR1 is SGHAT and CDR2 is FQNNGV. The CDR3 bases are TGTGCCAGCAGCTCTAAACTAGCGGGAGGAGAACAGTACTTC. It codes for CASSSKLAGGEQYF.

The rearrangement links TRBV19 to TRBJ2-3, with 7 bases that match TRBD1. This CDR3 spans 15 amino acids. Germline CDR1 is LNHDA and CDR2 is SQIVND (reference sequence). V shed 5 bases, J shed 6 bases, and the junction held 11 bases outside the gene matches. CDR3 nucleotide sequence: TGTGCCAGTAGTGGACAGGAAGACAATTTTGATACGCAGTATTTT. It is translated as CASSGQEDNFDTQYF.

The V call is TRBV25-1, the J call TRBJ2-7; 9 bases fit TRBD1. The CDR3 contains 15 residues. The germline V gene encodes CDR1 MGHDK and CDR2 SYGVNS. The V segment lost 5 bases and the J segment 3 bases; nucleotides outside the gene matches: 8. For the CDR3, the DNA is TGTGCCAGCAGTTCCGCACAGGGGGCTTTCTACGAGCAGTACTTC. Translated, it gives CASSSAQGAFYEQYF.

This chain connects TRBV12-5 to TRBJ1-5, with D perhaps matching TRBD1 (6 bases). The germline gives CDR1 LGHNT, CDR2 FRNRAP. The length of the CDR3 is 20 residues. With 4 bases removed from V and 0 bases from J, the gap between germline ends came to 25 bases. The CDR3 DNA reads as TGTGCTAGTGGTTATCGACAGGCGTGGGGGTTTGCCTATAGCAATCAGCCCCAGCATTTT. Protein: CASGYRQAWGFAYSNQPQHF.

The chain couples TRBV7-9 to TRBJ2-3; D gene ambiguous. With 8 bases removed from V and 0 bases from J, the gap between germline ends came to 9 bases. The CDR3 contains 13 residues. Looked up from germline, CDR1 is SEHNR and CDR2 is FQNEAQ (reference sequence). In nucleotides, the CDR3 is TGTGCCAGCCTACACGGGAGCACAGATACGCAGTATTTT. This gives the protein CASLHGSTDTQYF. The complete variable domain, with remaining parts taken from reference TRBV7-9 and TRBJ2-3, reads DTGVSQNPRHKITKRGQNVTFRCDPISEHNRLYWYRQTLGQGPEFLTYFQNEAQLEKSRLLSDRFSAERPKGSFSTLEIQRTEQGDSAMYLCASLHGSTDTQYFGPGTRLTVL.

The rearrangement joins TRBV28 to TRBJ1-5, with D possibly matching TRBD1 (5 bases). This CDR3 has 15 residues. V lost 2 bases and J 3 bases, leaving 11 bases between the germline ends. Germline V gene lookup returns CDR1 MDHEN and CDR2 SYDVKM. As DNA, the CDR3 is TGTGCCAGCAGTTTACCCTCAGGGAACAATCAGCCCCAGCATTTT. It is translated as CASSLPSGNNQPQHF.

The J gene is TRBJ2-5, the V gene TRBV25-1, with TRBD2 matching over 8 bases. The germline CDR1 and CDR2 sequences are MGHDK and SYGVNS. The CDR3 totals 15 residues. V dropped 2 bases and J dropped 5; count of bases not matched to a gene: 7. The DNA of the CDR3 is TGTGCCAGCAGTGAAGCCTTAGCGGGGTTGGAGACCCAGTACTTC. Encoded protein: CASSEALAGLETQYF.

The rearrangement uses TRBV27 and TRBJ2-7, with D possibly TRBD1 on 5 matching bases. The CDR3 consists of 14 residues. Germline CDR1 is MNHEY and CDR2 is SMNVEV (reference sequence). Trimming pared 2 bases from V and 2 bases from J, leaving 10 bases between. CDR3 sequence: CASSLAGIAYEQYF. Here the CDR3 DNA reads TGTGCCAGCAGTTTAGCAGGGATTGCCTACGAGCAGTACTTC.

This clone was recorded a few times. The CDR3 DNA sequence: TGTGCCAGCAGCTTGACAGGGGTTTTTTTTTACGAGCAGTACTTC. Amino acid sequence: CASSLTGVFFYEQYF. This chain connects TRBV5-8 to TRBJ2-7; 7 bases agree with TRBD1. The CDR3 is made up of 15 amino acids. CDR1 and CDR2 (germline): SGHTS, YDEGEE. Trimming took 1 base from V and 4 from J; bases not matched to a gene: 8.

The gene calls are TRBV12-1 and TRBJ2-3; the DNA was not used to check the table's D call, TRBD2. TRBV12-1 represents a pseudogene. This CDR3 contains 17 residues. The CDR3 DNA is TGTGCCAGCAGCTTTGTCCTGGCGCGAGAGGGCACAGATACGCAGTATTTT. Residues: CASSFVLAREGTDTQYF.

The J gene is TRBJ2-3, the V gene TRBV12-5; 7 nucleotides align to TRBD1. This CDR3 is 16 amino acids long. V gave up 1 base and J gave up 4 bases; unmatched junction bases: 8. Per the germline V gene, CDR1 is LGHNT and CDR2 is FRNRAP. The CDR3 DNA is TGTGCTAGTGGTTTGGGGGGACAGCTATTTTCAGATACGCAGTATTTT. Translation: CASGLGGQLFSDTQYF.

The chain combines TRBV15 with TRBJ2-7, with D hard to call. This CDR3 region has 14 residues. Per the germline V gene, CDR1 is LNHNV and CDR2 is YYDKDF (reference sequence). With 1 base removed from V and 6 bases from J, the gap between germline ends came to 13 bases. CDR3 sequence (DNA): TGTGCCACCAGCAGAGCACTTCAGCAAACCGAGCAGTACTTC. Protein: CATSRALQQTEQYF.

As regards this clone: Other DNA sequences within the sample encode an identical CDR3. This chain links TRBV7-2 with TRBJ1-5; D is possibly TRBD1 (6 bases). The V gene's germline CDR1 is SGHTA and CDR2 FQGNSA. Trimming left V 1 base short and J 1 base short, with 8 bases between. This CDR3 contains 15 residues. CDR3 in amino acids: CASSLVGGSNQPQHF. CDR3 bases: TGTGCCAGCAGCTTAGTGGGGGGCAGCAATCAGCCCCAGCATTTT.

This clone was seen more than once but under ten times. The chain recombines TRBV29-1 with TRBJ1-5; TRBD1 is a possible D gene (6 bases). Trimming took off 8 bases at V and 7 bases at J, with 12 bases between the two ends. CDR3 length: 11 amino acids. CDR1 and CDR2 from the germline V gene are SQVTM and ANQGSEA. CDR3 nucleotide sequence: TGCAGCCTGCAGGGGAGGCAGCCCCAGCATTTT. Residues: CSLQGRQPQHF.

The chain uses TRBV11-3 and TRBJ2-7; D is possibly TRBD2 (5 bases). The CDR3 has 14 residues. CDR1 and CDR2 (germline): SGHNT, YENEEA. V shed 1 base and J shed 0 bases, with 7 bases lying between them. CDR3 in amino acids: CASSLAGTSYEQYF. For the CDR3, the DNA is TGTGCCAGCAGCTTAGCGGGAACCTCCTACGAGCAGTACTTC.

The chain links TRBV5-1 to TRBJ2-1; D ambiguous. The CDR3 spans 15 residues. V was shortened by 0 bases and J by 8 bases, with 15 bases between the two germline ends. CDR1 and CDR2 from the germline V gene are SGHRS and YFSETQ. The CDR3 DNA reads TGCGCCAGCAGCTTGGCCGGCGAGCCCACCCATGAGCAGTTCTTC. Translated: CASSLAGEPTHEQFF.

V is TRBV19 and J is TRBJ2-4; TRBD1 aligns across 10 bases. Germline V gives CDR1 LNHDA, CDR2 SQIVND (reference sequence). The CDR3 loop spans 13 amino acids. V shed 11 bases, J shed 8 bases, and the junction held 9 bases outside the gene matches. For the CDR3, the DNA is TGTGCCGCCGGGGACAGGGGATTTTACATTCAGTACTTC. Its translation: CAAGDRGFYIQYF. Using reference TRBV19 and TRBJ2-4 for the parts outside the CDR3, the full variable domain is DGGITQSPKYLFRKEGQNVTLSCEQNLNHDAMYWYRQDPGQGLRLIYYSQIVNDFQKGDIAEGYSVSREKKESFPLTVTSAQKNPTAFYLCAAGDRGFYIQYFGAGTRLSVL.

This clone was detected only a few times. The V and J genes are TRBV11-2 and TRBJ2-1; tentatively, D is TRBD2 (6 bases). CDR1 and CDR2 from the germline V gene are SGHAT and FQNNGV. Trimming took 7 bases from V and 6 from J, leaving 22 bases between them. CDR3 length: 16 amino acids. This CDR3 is CASKLISGPKSNEQFF. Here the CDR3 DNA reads TGTGCCAGCAAGCTTATAAGCGGGCCCAAGAGCAATGAGCAGTTCTTC.

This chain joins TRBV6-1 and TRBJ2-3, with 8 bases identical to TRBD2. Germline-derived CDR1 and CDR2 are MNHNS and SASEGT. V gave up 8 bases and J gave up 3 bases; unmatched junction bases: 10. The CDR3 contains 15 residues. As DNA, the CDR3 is TGTGCCAGCCGTCTTGGCGGGAGGCGGACAGATACGCAGTATTTT. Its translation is CASRLGGRRTDTQYF.

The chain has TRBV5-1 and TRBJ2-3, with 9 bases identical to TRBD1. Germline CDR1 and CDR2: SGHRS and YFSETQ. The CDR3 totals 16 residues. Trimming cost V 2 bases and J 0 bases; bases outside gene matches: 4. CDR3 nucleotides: TGCGCCAGCAGCTTCAGCGGGACAGGGAGCACAGATACGCAGTATTTT. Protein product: CASSFSGTGSTDTQYF. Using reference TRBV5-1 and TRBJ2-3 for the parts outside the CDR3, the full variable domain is KAGVTQTPRYLIKTRGQQVTLSCSPISGHRSVSWYQQTPGQGLQFLFEYFSETQRNKGNFPGRFSGRQFSNSRSEMNVSTLELGDSALYLCASSFSGTGSTDTQYFGPGTRLTVL.

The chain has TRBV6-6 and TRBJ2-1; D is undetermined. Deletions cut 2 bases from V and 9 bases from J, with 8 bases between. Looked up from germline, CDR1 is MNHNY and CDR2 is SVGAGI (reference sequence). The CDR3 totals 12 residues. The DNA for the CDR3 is TGTGCCAGCAGTTACAAGGAAGGTGAGCAGTTCTTC. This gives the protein CASSYKEGEQFF.

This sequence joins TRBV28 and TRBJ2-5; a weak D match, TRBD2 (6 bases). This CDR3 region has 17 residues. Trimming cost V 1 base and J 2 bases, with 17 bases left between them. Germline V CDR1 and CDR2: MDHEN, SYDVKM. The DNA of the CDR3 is TGTGCCAGCAGTTTATTACCGAGCGGCGCGGGGCAAGAGACCCAGTACTTC. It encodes CASSLLPSGAGQETQYF. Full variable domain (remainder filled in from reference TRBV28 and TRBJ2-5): DVKVTQSSRYLVKRTGEKVFLECVQDMDHENMFWYRQDPGLGLRLIYFSYDVKMKEKGDIPEGYSVSREKKERFSLILESASTNQTSMYLCASSLLPSGAGQETQYFGPGTRLLVL.

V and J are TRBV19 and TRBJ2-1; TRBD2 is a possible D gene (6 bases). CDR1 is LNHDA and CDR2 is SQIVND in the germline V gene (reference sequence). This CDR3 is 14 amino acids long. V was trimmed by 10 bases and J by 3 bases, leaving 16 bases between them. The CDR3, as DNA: TGTGCCACTCGACTAGTGGGGATCTACAATGAGCAGTTCTTC. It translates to CATRLVGIYNEQFF.